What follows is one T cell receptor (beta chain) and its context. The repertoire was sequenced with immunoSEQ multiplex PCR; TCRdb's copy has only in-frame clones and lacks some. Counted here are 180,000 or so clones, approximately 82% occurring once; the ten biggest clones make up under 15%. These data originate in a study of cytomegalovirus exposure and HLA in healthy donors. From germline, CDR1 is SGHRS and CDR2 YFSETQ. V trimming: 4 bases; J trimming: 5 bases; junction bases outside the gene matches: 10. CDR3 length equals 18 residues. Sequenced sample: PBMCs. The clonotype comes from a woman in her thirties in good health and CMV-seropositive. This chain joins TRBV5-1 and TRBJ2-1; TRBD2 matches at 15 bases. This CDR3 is CASSQWTSGRAGDNEQFF. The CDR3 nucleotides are TGCGCCAGCAGCCAATGGACTAGCGGGAGGGCCGGGGACAATGAGCAGTTCTTC.